Listed below are T cell receptor beta chains from one sample, sequenced in a study of shared clonotypes between healthy human individuals. Sequencing was performed with immunoSEQ multiplex PCR; in TCRdb, only in-frame clones are kept and a portion is missing. The profile shows about half a million clones, 79% of them singletons. Sequencing was carried out using PBMCs. The receptor set was obtained from a woman in her forties in good health. Some clones in this sample may be carry-over from other donors' samples. The CDR3 runs from the conserved cysteine through the conserved F or W. D genes are given only for firm matches. Size is omitted from some rows. Given values are once, few, many or a class for expanded clones.

V: TRBV30
J: TRBJ1-2
size: .
D: .
CDR3: CACHHPQQAYGYTF
DNA: TGTGCCTGCCACCACCCCCAGCAGGCCTATGGCTACACCTTC

V: TRBV19
J: TRBJ1-1
size: .
D: .
CDR3: CASTGRSGSEAFF
DNA: TGTGCCAGTACGGGGAGGAGCGGCTCTGAAGCTTTCTTT

V: TRBV5-1
J: TRBJ2-3
size: .
D: TRBD1
CDR3: CASSLAGTGEDTQYF
DNA: TGCGCCAGCAGCTTGGCCGGGACAGGGGAAGATACGCAGTATTTT

V: TRBV6-1
J: TRBJ1-2
size: .
D: .
CDR3: CASSAAVGPSYTF
DNA: TGTGCCAGCAGTGCCGCTGTGGGCCCAAGCTACACCTTC

V: TRBV7-8
J: TRBJ1-5
size: .
D: .
CDR3: CASSLVGGDQPQHF
DNA: TGTGCCAGCAGCTTAGTGGGCGGGGACCAGCCCCAGCATTTT

V: TRBV18
J: TRBJ1-6
size: once
D: .
CDR3: CASSPGADNSPLHF
DNA: TGTGCCAGCTCACCTGGGGCAGATAATTCACCCCTCCACTTT

V: TRBV5-6
J: TRBJ2-5
size: .
D: .
CDR3: CASSRVSSETQYF
DNA: TGTGCCAGCAGCCGGGTTTCTTCAGAGACCCAGTACTTC

V: TRBV28
J: TRBJ1-5
size: .
D: .
CDR3: CASSFPDATSNQPQHF
DNA: TGTGCCAGCAGTTTCCCGGACGCCACTAGCAATCAGCCCCAGCATTTT

V: TRBV15
J: TRBJ1-2
size: .
D: .
CDR3: CATSRDSGLPGGYTF
DNA: TGTGCCACCAGCAGAGATTCCGGGCTCCCGGGTGGCTACACCTTC

V: TRBV2
J: TRBJ1-2
size: .
D: TRBD1
CDR3: CASVKFGTGASNYGYTF
DNA: TGTGCCAGCGTAAAGTTCGGGACAGGGGCCTCTAACTATGGCTACACCTTC

V: TRBV9
J: TRBJ1-1
size: .
D: .
CDR3: CASSPVLGAEAFF
DNA: TGTGCCAGCAGCCCGGTGTTAGGTGCTGAAGCTTTCTTT